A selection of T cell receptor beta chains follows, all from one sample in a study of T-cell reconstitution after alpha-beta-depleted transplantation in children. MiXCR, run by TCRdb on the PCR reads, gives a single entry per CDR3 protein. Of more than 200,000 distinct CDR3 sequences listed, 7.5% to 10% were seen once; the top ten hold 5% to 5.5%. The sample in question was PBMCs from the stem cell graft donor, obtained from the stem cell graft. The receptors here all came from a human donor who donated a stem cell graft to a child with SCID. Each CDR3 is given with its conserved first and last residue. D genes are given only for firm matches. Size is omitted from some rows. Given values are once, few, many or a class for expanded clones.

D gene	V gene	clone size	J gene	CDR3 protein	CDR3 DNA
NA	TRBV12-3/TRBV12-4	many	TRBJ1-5	CASSLTSDQPQHF	TGTGCCAGCAGTTTAACGTCGGATCAGCCCCAGCATTTT
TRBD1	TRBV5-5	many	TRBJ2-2	CASSYRQGASTGELFF	TGTGCCAGCAGCTACCGACAGGGGGCATCCACCGGGGAGCTGTTTTTT
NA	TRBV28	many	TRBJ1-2	CASSLLGRGYGYTF	TGTGCCAGCAGTTTACTGGGAAGGGGGTATGGCTACACCTTC
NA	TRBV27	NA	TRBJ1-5	CASTPGGEGMVHQPQHF	TGTGCCAGCACTCCGGGGGGGGAGGGAATGGTCCATCAGCCCCAGCATTTT
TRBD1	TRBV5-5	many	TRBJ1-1	CASSRGQGGEAFF	TGTGCCAGCAGCCGGGGACAGGGAGGAGAAGCTTTCTTT
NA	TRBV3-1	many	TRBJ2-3	CASSQDRGGTDTQYF	TGTGCCAGCAGCCAAGATCGTGGGGGGACAGATACGCAGTATTTT
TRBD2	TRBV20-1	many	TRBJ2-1	CSASEIAGAGNEQFF	TGCAGTGCTTCTGAAATAGCGGGGGCGGGGAATGAGCAGTTCTTC
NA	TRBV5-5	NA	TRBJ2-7	CASSLGAVSYEQYF	TGTGCCAGCAGCCTAGGGGCAGTGTCCTACGAGCAGTACTTC
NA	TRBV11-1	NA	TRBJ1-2	CASSRSGGATFSGYTF	TGTGCCAGCAGCCGTTCCGGGGGGGCAACTTTTTCTGGCTACACCTTC
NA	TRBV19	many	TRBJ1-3	CASINRRADRNTIYF	TGTGCCAGTATCAACCGACGGGCAGACAGAAACACCATATATTTT
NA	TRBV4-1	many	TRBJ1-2	CASSQVPQGIGYTF	TGCGCCAGCAGCCAAGTCCCCCAGGGCATTGGCTACACCTTC
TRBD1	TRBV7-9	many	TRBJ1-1	CASSPGTWTGRNTEAFF	TGTGCCAGCAGCCCGGGGACCTGGACAGGGAGGAACACTGAAGCTTTCTTT
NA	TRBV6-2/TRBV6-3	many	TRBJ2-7	CASSYSGAYEQYF	TGTGCCAGCAGTTACTCTGGCGCCTACGAGCAGTACTTC
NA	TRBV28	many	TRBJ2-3	CASSLGRGYSTDTQYF	TGTGCCAGCAGTTTAGGCAGGGGTTATAGCACAGATACGCAGTATTTT
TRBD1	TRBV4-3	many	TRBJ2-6	CASSRGFSGANVLTF	TGCGCCAGTAGCAGGGGGTTTTCTGGGGCCAACGTCCTGACTTTC
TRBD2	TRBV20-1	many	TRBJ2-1	CSARDPGGYNEQFF	TGCAGTGCTAGAGATCCGGGGGGGTACAATGAGCAGTTCTTC
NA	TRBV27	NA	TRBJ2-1	CASRYRPNSYNEQFF	TGTGCCAGCAGGTACAGGCCCAACTCCTACAATGAGCAGTTCTTC
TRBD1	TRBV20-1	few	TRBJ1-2	CCALADRDPNYGYTF	TGCTGTGCTCTTGCCGACAGGGACCCTAACTATGGCTACACCTTC
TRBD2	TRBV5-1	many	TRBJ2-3	CASSSGLAVGDTQYF	TGCGCCAGCAGCAGTGGACTAGCGGTGGGGGATACGCAGTATTTT
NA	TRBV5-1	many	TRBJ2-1	CASSGMGGGLSGSYNEQFF	TGCGCCAGCAGTGGAATGGGGGGGGGGCTCTCAGGCTCCTACAATGAGCAGTTCTTC
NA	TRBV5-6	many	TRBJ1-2	CASSLVANGYTF	TGTGCCAGCAGCTTGGTAGCGAATGGCTACACCTTC
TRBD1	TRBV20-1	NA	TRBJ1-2	CSARPDRGGPPGTF	TGCAGTGCCAGACCCGACAGGGGGGGACCCCCGGGGACCTTC
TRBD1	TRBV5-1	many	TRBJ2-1	CASSLATGMNINEQFF	TGCGCCAGCAGCTTAGCGACAGGGATGAATATCAATGAGCAGTTCTTC
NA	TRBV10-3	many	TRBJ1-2	CAISETGPRSGYTF	TGTGCCATCAGTGAGACAGGTCCGCGTAGTGGCTACACCTTC
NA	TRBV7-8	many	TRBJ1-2	CASSLVPAYYGYTF	TGTGCCAGCAGCTTAGTGCCAGCCTACTATGGCTACACCTTC
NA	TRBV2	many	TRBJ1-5	CASSEASPQGDQPQHF	TGTGCCAGCAGTGAAGCTTCCCCACAGGGAGATCAGCCCCAGCATTTT
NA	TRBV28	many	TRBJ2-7	CASSPPVGVNEQYF	TGTGCCAGCAGTCCTCCCGTAGGGGTAAACGAGCAGTACTTC
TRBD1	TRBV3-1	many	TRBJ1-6	CASSRTGLGNSPLHF	TGTGCCAGCAGCCGGACAGGGTTAGGGAATTCACCCCTCCACTTT
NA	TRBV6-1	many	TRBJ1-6	CASLQGGLYNSPLHF	TGTGCCAGCTTACAAGGAGGGCTCTATAATTCACCCCTCCACTTT
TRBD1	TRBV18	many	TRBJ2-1	CASSKGQGVNEQFF	TGTGCCAGCTCAAAGGGACAGGGGGTCAATGAGCAGTTCTTC
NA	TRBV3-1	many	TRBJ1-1	CASSQEAANTEAFF	TGTGCCAGCAGCCAAGAGGCAGCGAACACTGAAGCTTTCTTT
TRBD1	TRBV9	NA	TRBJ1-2	CASSVDPQGAYGYTF	TGTGCCAGCAGCGTAGATCCACAGGGGGCCTATGGCTACACCTTC
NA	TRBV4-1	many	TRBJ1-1	CASSQYNIVNTEAFF	TGCGCCAGCAGCCAATATAATATAGTGAACACTGAAGCTTTCTTT
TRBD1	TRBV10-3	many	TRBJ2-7	CAISESGQGKGEQYF	TGTGCCATCAGTGAGTCTGGACAGGGAAAAGGCGAGCAGTACTTC
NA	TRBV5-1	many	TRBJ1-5	CASSFVASGPQHF	TGCGCCAGCAGCTTTGTCGCCTCCGGGCCCCAGCATTTT
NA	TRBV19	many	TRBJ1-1	CASSIYPVTEAFF	TGTGCCAGTAGTATATACCCCGTCACTGAAGCTTTCTTT
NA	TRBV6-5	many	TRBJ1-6	CATSYVGVSSPLHF	TGTGCCACCAGTTACGTCGGGGTCAGCTCACCCCTCCACTTT
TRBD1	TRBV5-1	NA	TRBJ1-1	CASKGAATNTEAFF	TGCGCCAGCAAGGGGGCAGCGACTAACACTGAAGCTTTCTTT
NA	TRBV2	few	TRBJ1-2	CASSSQLHGQNYGYTF	TGTGCCAGCAGTTCCCAACTACACGGACAGAACTATGGCTACACCTTC
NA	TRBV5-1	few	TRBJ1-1	CASSLGQVLTEAFF	TGCGCCAGCAGCTTGGGACAGGTCCTCACTGAAGCTTTCTTT
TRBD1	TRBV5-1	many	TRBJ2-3	CASSWGQSDTQYF	TGCGCCAGCAGCTGGGGACAGTCAGATACGCAGTATTTT
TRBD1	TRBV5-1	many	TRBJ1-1	CASTISGGWNTEAFF	TGCGCCAGCACAATCTCAGGGGGCTGGAACACTGAAGCTTTCTTT
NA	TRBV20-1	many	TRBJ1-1	CSAPRGNTEAFF	TGCAGTGCCCCCAGGGGCAACACTGAAGCTTTCTTT
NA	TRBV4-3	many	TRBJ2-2	CASSGKNFRVTATGELFF	TGCGCCAGCAGCGGCAAAAACTTCAGGGTTACGGCCACCGGGGAGCTGTTTTTT
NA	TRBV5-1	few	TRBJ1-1	CASSLGPGAASNTEAFF	TGCGCCAGCAGCTTAGGACCGGGAGCGGCCTCGAACACTGAAGCTTTCTTT
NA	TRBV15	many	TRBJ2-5	CATSREYRVPFGTQYF	TGTGCCACCAGCAGAGAATACAGGGTGCCTTTTGGGACCCAGTACTTC
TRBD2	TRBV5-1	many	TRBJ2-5	CASSRTSGDETQYF	TGCGCCAGCAGCCGGACTAGCGGGGATGAGACCCAGTACTTC
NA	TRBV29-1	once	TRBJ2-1	CSGSLAYNEQFF	TGCAGCGGGAGTCTAGCGTACAATGAGCAGTTCTTC
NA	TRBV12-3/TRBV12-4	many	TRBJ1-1	CASSVGENTEAFF	TGTGCCAGCAGTGTCGGTGAGAACACTGAAGCTTTCTTT
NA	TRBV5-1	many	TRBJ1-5	CASSSGTEDQPQHF	TGCGCCAGCAGCAGCGGGACGGAAGATCAGCCCCAGCATTTT
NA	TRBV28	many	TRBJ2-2	CASSLSNGAQGELFF	TGTGCCAGCAGTTTATCTAACGGGGCGCAGGGGGAGCTGTTTTTT
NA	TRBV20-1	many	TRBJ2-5	CSASGGAQETQYF	TGCAGTGCTAGCGGGGGAGCCCAAGAGACCCAGTACTTC
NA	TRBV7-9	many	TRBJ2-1	CASSLARGLGDEQFF	TGTGCCAGCAGCTTAGCTCGGGGGCTCGGGGATGAGCAGTTCTTC
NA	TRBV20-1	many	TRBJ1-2	CSAPTGLYGYTF	TGCAGTGCTCCGACAGGCCTCTATGGCTACACCTTC
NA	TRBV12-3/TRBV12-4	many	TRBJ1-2	CASSRFGGYGYTF	TGTGCCAGCAGCCGCTTCGGAGGCTATGGCTACACCTTC
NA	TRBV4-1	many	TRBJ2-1	CASSQEGQGFLGEQFF	TGCGCCAGCAGCCAAGAAGGGCAGGGATTCCTTGGTGAGCAGTTCTTC
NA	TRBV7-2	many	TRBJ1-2	CASSLLGETAYGYTF	TGTGCCAGCAGCTTGTTGGGGGAAACGGCCTATGGCTACACCTTC